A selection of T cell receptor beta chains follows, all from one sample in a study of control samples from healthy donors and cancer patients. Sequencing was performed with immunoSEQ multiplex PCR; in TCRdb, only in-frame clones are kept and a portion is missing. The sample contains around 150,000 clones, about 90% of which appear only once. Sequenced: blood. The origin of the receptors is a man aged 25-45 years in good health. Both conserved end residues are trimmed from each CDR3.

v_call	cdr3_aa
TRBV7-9	ASSIGTGAGRETQY
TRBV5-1	ASNVGEGSGNTIY
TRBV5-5	ASSLELPGYEQY
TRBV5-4	ASSLRTSGDTDTQY
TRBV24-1	ATEGGPLHNEQF
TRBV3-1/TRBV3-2	ASSQDLTALYNEQF
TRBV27	ASSLSWGSGNTIY
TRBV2	ASTSQGGVSYEQY
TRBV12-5	ASAASINYGYT
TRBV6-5	ASWYRDGTEAF
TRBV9	ASSVSGSLTNEQF
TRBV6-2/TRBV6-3	ASSPTSPRSYNEQF
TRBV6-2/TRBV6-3	ASSSDRFRGYT
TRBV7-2	ASSGRNTEAF
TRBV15	ATSRDNSREDGYT
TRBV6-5	ASVRGGGGEKLF
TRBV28	ASSSGGGNEKLF